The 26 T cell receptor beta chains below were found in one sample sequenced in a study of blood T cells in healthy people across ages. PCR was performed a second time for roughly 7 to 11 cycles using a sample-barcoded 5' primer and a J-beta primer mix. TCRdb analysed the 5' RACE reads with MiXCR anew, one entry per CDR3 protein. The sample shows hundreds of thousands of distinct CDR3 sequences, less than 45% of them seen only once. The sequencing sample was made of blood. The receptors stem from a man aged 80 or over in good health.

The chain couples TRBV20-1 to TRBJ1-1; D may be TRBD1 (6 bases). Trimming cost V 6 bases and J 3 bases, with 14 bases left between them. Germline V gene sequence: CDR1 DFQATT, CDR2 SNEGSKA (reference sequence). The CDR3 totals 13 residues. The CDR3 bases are TGCAGTGCCAAGACAGGTTTGGACACTGAAGCTTTCTTT. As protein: CSAKTGLDTEAFF.

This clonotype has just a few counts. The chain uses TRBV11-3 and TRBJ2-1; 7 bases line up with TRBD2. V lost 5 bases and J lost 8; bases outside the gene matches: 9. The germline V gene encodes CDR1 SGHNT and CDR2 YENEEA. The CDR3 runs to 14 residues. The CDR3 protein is CASSGPTSRDEQFF. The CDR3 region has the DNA TGTGCCAGCAGCGGACCGACTAGCAGGGATGAGCAGTTCTTC.

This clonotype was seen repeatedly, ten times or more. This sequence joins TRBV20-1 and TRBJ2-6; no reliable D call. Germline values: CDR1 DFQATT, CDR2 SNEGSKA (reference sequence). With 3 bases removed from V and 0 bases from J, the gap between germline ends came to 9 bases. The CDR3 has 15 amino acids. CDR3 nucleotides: TGCAGTGCTAGTCTAACCTTCTCTGGGGCCAACGTCCTGACTTTC. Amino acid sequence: CSASLTFSGANVLTF.

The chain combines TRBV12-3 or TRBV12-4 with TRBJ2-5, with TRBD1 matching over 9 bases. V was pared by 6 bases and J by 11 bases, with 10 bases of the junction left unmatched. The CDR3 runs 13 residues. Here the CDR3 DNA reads TGTGCCAGCAGACGAGACAGGGGGATTGAGCAGTACTTC. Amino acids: CASRRDRGIEQYF.

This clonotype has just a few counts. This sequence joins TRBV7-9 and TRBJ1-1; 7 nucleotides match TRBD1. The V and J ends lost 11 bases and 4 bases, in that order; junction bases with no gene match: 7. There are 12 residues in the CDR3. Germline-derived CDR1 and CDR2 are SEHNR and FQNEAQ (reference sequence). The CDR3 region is CAGSNRGTEAFF. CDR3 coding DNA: TGTGCCGGATCAAACAGGGGCACTGAAGCTTTCTTT.

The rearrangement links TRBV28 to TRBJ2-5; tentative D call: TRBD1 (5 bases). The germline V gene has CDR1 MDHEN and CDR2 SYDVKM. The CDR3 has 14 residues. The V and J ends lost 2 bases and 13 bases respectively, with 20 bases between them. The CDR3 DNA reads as TGTGCCAGCAGTTTAAGGGTCCAGGGCCCGAATGGGTACTTC. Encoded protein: CASSLRVQGPNGYF.

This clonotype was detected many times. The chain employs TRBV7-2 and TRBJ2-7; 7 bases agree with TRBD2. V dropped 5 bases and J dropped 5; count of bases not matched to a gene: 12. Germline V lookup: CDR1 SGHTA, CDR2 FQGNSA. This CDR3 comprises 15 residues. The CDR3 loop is CASSPSRRELDEQYF. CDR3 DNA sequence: TGTGCCAGCAGCCCATCTCGGCGGGAGCTCGACGAGCAGTACTTC. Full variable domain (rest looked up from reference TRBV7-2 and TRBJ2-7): GAGVSQSPSNKVTEKGKDVELRCDPISGHTALYWYRQSLGQGLEFLIYFQGNSAPDKSGLPSDRFSAERTGGSVSTLTIQRTQQEDSAVYLCASSPSRRELDEQYFGPGTRLTVT.

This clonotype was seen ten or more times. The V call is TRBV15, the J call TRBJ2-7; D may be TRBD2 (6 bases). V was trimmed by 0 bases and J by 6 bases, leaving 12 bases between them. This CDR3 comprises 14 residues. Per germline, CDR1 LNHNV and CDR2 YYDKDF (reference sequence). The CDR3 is CATSRERWRGEQYF. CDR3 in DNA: TGTGCCACCAGCAGAGAACGATGGCGGGGCGAGCAGTACTTC.

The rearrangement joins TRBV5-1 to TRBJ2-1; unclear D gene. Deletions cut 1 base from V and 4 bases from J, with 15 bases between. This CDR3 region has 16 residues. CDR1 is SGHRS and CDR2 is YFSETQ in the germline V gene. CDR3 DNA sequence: TGCGCCAGCAGCTTGAGTTTAGTAGGCTCGTACAATGAGCAGTTCTTC. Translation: CASSLSLVGSYNEQFF. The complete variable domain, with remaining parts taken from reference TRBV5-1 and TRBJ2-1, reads KAGVTQTPRYLIKTRGQQVTLSCSPISGHRSVSWYQQTPGQGLQFLFEYFSETQRNKGNFPGRFSGRQFSNSRSEMNVSTLELGDSALYLCASSLSLVGSYNEQFFGPGTRLTVL.

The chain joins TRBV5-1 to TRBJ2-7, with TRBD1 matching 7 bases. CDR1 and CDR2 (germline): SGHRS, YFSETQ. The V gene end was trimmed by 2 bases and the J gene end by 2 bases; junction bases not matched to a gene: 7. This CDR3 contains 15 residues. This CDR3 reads CASSFRTGATYEQYF. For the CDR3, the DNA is TGCGCCAGCAGCTTCAGAACAGGGGCAACCTACGAGCAGTACTTC. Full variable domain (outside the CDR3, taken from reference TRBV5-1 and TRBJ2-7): KAGVTQTPRYLIKTRGQQVTLSCSPISGHRSVSWYQQTPGQGLQFLFEYFSETQRNKGNFPGRFSGRQFSNSRSEMNVSTLELGDSALYLCASSFRTGATYEQYFGPGTRLTVT.

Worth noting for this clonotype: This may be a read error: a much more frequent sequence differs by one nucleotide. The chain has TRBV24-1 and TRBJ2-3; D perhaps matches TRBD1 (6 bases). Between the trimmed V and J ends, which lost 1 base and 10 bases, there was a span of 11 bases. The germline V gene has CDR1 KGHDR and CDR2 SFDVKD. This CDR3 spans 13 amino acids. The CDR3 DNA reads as TGTGCCACCAGTGATTTAAAGGGGGATGCGCAGTATTTT. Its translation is CATSDLKGDAQYF.

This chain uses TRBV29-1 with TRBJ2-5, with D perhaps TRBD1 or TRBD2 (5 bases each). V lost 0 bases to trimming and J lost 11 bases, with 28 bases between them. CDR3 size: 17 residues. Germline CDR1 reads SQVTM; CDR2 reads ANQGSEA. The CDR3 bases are TGCAGCGTTGAAGATCGTGGGGGTACAATAACCTACAATGAGCAGTACTTC. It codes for CSVEDRGGTITYNEQYF.

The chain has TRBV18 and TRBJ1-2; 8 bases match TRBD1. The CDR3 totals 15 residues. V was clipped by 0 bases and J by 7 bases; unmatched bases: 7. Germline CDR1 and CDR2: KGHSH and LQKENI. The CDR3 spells CASSPPGQETGGYTF. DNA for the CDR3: TGTGCCAGCTCACCACCGGGACAGGAGACTGGTGGCTACACCTTC.

The CDR3 DNA reads as TGTGCCAGCAGAGAATCTAGCGGGAGCTCCTACGAGCAGTACTTC. Encoded protein: CASRESSGSSYEQYF. The chain joins TRBV12-3 or TRBV12-4 to TRBJ2-7; 10 positions match TRBD2. CDR3 length: 15 amino acids. The junction had 5 bases not matched to a gene; V was cut back by 6 bases and J by 0 bases.

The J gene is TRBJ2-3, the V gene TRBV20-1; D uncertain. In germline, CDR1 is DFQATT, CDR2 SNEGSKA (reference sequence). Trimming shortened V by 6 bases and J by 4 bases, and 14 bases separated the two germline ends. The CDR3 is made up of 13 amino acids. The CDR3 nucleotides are TGCAGTGCCCCGAACACATGGTCAGATACGCAGTATTTT. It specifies CSAPNTWSDTQYF.

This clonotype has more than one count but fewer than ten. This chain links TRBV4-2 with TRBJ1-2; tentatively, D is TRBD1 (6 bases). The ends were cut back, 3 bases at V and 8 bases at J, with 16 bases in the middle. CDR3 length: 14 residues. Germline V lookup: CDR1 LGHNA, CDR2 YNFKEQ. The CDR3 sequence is CASSHGVQGEGYTF. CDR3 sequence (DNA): TGTGCCAGCAGCCACGGGGTACAGGGCGAGGGCTACACCTTC.

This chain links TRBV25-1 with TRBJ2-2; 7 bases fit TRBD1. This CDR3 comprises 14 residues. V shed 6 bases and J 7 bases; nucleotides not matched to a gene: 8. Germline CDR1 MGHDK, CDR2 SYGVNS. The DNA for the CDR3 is TGTGCCAGCAGCCTAACAGGGGCCGGCGGGGAGCTGTTTTTT. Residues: CASSLTGAGGELFF.

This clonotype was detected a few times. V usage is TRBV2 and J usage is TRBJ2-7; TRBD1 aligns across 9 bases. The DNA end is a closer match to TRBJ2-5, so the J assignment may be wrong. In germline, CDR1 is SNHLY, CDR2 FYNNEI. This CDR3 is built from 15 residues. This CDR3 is CASSTGTGLGATQYF. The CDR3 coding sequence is TGTGCCAGCAGTACCGGGACAGGGTTAGGAGCGACCCAGTACTTC.

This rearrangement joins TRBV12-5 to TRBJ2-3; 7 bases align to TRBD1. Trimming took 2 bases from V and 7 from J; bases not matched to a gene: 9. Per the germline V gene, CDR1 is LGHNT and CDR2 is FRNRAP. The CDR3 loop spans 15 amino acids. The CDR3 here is CASGLSRQGRYTQYF. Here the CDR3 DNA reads TGTGCTAGTGGTTTGTCCCGACAGGGCCGTTATACGCAGTATTTT.

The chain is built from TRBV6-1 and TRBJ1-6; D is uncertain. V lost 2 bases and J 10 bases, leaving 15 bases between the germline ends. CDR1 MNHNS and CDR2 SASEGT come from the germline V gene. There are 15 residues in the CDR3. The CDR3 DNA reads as TGTGCCAGCAGTGAATTAAGTCCCAAGACATCACCCCTCCACTTT. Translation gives CASSELSPKTSPLHF.

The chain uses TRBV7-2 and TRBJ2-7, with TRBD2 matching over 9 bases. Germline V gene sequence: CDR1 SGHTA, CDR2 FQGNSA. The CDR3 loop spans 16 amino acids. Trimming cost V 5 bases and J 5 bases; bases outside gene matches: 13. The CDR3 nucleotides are TGTGCCAGCAGCGACACGTCTGGCGGGAGGGCCCACGAGCAGTACTTC. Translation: CASSDTSGGRAHEQYF.

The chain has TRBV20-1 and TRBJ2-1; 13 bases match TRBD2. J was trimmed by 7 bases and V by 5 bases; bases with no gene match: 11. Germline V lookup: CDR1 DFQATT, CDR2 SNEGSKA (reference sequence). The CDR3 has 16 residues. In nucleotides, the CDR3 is TGCAGTGCTCCCCAACGCTGGACTAGCGGGAGTAATGAGCAGTTCTTC. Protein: CSAPQRWTSGSNEQFF.

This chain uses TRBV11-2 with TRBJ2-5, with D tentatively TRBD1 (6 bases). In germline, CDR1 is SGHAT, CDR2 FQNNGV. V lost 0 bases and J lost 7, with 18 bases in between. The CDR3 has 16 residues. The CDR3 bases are TGTGCCAGCAGCTTAGACTCAGGGGATCCCACGGGGACCCAGTACTTC. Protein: CASSLDSGDPTGTQYF.

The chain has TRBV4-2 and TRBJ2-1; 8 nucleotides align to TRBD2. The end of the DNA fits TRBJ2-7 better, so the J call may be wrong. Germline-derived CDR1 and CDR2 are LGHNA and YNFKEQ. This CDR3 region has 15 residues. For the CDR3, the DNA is TGTGCCAGCAGCCAAGCGGGACTAGGAAACAATGAGCAGTACTTC. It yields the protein CASSQAGLGNNEQYF.

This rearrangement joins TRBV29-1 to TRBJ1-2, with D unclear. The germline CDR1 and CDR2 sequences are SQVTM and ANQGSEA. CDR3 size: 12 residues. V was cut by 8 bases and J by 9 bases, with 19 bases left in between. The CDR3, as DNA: TGCAGCACAAACGGGCTGCCGGAGAGCTACACCTTC. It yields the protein CSTNGLPESYTF.

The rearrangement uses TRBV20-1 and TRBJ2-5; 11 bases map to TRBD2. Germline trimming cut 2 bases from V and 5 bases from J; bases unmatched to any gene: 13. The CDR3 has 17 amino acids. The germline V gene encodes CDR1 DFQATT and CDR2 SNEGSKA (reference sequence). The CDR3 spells CSARSRLAGGFVETQYF. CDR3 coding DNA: TGCAGTGCTAGATCCCGCCTAGCGGGGGGATTCGTCGAGACCCAGTACTTC.